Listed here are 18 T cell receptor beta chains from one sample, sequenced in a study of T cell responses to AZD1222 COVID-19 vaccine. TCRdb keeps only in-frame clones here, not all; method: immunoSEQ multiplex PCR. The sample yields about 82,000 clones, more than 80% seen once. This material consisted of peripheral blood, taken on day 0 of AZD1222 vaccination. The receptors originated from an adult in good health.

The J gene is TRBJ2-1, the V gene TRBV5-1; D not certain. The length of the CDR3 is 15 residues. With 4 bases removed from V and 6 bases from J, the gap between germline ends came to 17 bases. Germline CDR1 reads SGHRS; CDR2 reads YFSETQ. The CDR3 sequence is CASSAYLTGANEQFF. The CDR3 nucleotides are TGCGCCAGCAGCGCTTACTTAACCGGCGCCAATGAGCAGTTCTTC.

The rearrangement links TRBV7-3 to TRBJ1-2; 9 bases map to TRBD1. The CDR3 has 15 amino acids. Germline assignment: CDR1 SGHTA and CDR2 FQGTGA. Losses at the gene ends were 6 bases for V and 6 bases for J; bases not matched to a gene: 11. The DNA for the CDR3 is TGTGCCAGCAGTTCGACAGGGGGTGAGCTGAATGGCTACACCTTC. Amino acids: CASSSTGGELNGYTF. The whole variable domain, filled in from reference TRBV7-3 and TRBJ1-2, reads GAGVSQTPSNKVTEKGKYVELRCDPISGHTALYWYRQSLGQGPEFLIYFQGTGAADDSGLPNDRFFAVRPEGSVSTLKIQRTERGDSAVYLCASSSTGGELNGYTFGSGTRLTVV.

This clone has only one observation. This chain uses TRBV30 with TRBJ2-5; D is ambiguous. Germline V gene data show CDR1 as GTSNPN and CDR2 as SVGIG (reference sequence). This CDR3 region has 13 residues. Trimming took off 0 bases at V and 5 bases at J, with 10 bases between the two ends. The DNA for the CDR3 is TGTGCCTGGAGTGTACGTAGAATGGAGACCCAGTACTTC. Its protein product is CAWSVRRMETQYF.

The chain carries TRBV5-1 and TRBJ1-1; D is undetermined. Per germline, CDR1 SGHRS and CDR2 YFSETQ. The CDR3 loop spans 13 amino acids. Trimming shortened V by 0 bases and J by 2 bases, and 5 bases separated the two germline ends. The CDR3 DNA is TGCGCCAGCAGCTTGGAGGCTAACACTGAAGCTTTCTTT. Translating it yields CASSLEANTEAFF.

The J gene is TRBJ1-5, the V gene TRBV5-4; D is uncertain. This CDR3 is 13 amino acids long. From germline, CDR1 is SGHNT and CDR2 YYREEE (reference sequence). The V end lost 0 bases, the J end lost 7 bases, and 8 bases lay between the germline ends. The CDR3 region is CASSLGEGQPQHF. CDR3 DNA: TGTGCCAGCAGCTTGGGGGAGGGCCAGCCCCAGCATTTT.

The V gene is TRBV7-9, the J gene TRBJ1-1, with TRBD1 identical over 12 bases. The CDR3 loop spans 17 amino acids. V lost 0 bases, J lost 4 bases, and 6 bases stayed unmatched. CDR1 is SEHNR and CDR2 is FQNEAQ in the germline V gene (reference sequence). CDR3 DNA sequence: TGTGCCAGCAGCTTAGCGCGTGGGACAGGGGGCATCACTGAAGCTTTCTTT. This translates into CASSLARGTGGITEAFF.

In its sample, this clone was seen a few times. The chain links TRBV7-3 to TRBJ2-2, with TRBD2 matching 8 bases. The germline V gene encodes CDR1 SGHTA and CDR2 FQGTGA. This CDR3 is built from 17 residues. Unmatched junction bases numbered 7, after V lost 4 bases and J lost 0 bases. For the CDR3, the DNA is TGTGCCAGCAGCTGGGGCAATAGCGGGACGAACACCGGGGAGCTGTTTTTT. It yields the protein CASSWGNSGTNTGELFF. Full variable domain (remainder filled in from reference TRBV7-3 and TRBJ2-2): GAGVSQTPSNKVTEKGKYVELRCDPISGHTALYWYRQSLGQGPEFLIYFQGTGAADDSGLPNDRFFAVRPEGSVSTLKIQRTERGDSAVYLCASSWGNSGTNTGELFFGEGSRLTVL.

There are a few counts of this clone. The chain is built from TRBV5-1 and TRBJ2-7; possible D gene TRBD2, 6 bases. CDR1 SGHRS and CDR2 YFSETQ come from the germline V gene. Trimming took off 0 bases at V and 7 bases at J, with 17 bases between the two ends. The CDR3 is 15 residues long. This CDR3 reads CASSLDGGDLLEQYF. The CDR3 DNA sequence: TGCGCCAGCAGCTTGGATGGCGGGGACCTCTTGGAGCAGTACTTC.

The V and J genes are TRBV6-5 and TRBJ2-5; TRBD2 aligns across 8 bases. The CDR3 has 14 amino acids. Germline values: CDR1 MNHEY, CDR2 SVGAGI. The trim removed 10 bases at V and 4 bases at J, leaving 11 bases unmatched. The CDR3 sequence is CATRRGAEGETQYF. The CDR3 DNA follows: TGTGCCACCAGGCGGGGGGCGGAGGGAGAGACCCAGTACTTC.

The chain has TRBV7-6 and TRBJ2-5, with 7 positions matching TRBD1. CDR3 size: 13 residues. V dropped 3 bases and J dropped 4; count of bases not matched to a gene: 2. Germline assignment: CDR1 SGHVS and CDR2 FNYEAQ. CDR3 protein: CASSFNRGETQYF. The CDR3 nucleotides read TGTGCCAGCAGCTTTAACAGGGGAGAGACCCAGTACTTC.

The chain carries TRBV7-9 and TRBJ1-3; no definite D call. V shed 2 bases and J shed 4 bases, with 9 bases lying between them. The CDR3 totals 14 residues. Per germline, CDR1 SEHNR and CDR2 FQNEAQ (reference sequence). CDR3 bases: TGTGCCAGCAGCTTAAGGGTGAAGGGAAACACCATATATTTT. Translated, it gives CASSLRVKGNTIYF.

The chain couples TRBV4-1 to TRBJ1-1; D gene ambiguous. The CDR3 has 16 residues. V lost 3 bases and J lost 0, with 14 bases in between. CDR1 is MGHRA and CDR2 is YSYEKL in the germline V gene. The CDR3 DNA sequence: TGCGCCAGCAGCCAGACTCTTGGACTGATGAACACTGAAGCTTTCTTT. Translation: CASSQTLGLMNTEAFF.

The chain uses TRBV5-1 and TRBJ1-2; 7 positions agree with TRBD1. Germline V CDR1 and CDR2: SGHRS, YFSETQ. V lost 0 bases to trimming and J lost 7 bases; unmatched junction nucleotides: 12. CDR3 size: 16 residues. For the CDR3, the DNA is TGCGCCAGCAGCTTGGGGGTTGGAGGGGGCGCCGGTGGCTACACCTTC. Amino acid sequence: CASSLGVGGGAGGYTF.

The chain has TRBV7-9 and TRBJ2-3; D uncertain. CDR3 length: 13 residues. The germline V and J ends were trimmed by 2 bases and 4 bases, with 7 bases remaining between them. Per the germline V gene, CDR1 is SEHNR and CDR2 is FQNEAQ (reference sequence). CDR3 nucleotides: TGTGCCAGCAGCTTACAGGTTGCAGATACGCAGTATTTT. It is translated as CASSLQVADTQYF.

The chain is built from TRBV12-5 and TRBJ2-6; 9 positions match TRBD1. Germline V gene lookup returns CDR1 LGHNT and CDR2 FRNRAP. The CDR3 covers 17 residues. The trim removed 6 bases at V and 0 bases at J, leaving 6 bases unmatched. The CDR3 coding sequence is TGTGCTAGTGGCCAAACGACAGGGGGCTCTGGGGCCAACGTCCTGACTTTC. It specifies CASGQTTGGSGANVLTF.

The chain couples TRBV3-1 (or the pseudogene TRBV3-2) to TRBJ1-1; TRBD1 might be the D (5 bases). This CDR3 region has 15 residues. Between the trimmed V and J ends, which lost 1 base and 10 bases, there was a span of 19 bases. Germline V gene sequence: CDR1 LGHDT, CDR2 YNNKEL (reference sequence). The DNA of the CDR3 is TGTGCCAGCAGCCAAGCGACCTGGGGCCTCGGGGGAGCTTTCTTT. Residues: CASSQATWGLGGAFF.

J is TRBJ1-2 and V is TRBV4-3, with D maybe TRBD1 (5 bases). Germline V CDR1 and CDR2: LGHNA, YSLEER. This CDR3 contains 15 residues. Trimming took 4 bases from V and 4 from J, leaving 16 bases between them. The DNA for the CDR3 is TGCGCCAGCAGCCCTAACCTCGCAGGGATCTATGGCTACACCTTC. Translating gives CASSPNLAGIYGYTF.

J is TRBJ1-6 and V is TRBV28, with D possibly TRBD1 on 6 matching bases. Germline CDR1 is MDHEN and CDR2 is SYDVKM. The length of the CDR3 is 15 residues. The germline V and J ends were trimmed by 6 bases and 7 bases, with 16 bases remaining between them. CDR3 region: CASSSAGAGNSPLHF. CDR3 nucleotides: TGTGCCAGCAGCTCGGCGGGGGCAGGGAATTCACCCCTCCACTTT.